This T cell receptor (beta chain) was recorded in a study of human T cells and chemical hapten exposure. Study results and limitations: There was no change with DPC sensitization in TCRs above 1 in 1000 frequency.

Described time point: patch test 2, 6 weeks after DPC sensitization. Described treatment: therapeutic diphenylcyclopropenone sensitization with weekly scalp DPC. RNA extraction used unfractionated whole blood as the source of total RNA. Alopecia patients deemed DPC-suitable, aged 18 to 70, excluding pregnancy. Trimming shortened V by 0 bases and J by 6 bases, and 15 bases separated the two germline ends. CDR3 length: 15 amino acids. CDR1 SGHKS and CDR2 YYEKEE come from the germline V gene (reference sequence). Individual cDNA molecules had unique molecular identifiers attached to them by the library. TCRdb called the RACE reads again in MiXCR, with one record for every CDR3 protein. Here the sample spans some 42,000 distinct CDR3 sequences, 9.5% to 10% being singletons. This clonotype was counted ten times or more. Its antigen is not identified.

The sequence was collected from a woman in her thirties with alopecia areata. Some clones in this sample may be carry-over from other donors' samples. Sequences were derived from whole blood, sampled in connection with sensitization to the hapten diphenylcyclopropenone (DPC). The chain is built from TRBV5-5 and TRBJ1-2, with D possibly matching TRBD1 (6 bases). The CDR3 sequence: CASSLVYGTNNGYTF. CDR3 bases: TGTGCCAGCAGCTTGGTTTACGGGACAAACAATGGCTACACCTTC.